One and the same sample provided the 10 T cell receptor beta chains below, sequenced in a study of T cells in localized non-small cell lung cancer. The repertoire was sequenced with immunoSEQ multiplex PCR; TCRdb's copy has only in-frame clones and lacks some. This sample has 25,000 to 35,000 clones, with roughly 91% found just once. Material: peripheral blood, obtained before any cancer treatment. The receptors come from a female donor older than 55 with stage I lung adenocarcinoma.

The rearrangement uses TRBV7-3 and TRBJ2-3; TRBD2 matches at 7 bases. CDR1 and CDR2 from the germline V gene are SGHTA and FQGTGA. Trimming cost V 5 bases and J 1 base; bases outside gene matches: 3. The CDR3 loop spans 14 amino acids. The CDR3 region has the DNA TGTGCCAGCAGCCCAACTAGCGGCACAGATACGCAGTATTTT. Amino acids: CASSPTSGTDTQYF.

The CDR3 protein is CASSIGGRSGQPQHF. Here the CDR3 DNA reads TGTGCCAGTAGTATCGGGGGGAGGTCAGGACAGCCCCAGCATTTT. J is TRBJ1-5 and V is TRBV19; tentatively, D is TRBD1 (5 bases). This CDR3 contains 15 residues. The germline gives CDR1 LNHDA, CDR2 SQIVND (reference sequence). V was clipped by 3 bases and J by 7 bases, with 16 bases between them.

The V and J genes are TRBV28 and TRBJ2-7; D perhaps matches TRBD1 (6 bases). This CDR3 is 15 amino acids long. V was shortened by 4 bases and J by 3 bases, with 16 bases between the two germline ends. Per germline, CDR1 MDHEN and CDR2 SYDVKM. CDR3 sequence reads: CASSSRDTTDYEQYF. The DNA of the CDR3 is TGTGCCAGCAGTTCAAGGGACACTACAGACTACGAGCAGTACTTC.

In its sample, this clone was seen once. The V call is TRBV6-5, the J call TRBJ2-1; D gene ambiguous. There are 12 residues in the CDR3. V dropped 0 bases and J dropped 6 bases, with 3 bases sitting between them. CDR1 is MNHEY and CDR2 is SVGAGI in the germline V gene. CDR3 sequence (DNA): TGTGCCAGCAGTTACTCGGGCAATGAGCAGTTCTTC. Translation gives CASSYSGNEQFF.

The J gene is TRBJ2-1, the V gene TRBV6-5; TRBD2 is a possible D gene (5 bases). The CDR3 runs 14 residues. Germline assignment: CDR1 MNHEY and CDR2 SVGAGI. Deletions cut 6 bases from V and 2 bases from J, with 11 bases between. CDR3 protein: CASSPTSPYNEQFF. The CDR3 nucleotides are TGTGCCAGCAGCCCAACTAGTCCCTACAATGAGCAGTTCTTC.

The chain is built from TRBV7-2 and TRBJ2-7; 10 bases line up with TRBD2. The V gene end was trimmed by 5 bases and the J gene end by 9 bases; junction bases not matched to a gene: 1. CDR1 and CDR2 (germline): SGHTA, FQGNSA. The CDR3 is 11 amino acids. The CDR3, as DNA: TGTGCCAGCAGCGCTAGCGGGAGGCAGTACTTC. Translated, it gives CASSASGRQYF.

The CDR3 nucleotides are TGTGCCAGCAGCCGCACAGGAGCCTCTGGAAACACCATATATTTT. Translated: CASSRTGASGNTIYF. This chain uses TRBV7-2 with TRBJ1-3; TRBD1 might be the D (5 bases). In germline, CDR1 is SGHTA, CDR2 FQGNSA. V was pared by 5 bases and J by 0 bases, with 11 bases between. The CDR3 loop spans 15 amino acids.

V gene TRBV10-3 combines with J gene TRBJ2-3; 7 bases agree with TRBD2. The CDR3 is 15 amino acids. V lost 2 bases to trimming and J lost 3 bases; unmatched junction nucleotides: 5. Looked up from germline, CDR1 is ENHRY and CDR2 is SYGVKD. In DNA form, the CDR3 reads TGTGCCATCAGTGAGAGGGAGCGGGGAACAGATACGCAGTATTTT. This codes for CAISERERGTDTQYF.

The V and J genes are TRBV19 and TRBJ1-2; D is ambiguous. Germline CDR1 and CDR2: LNHDA and SQIVND (reference sequence). The CDR3 is 14 residues long. Trimming stripped 5 bases from V and 8 bases from J, with 18 bases between. This CDR3 reads CASSQGGQAGGYTF. In nucleotides, the CDR3 is TGTGCCAGTAGTCAAGGTGGGCAGGCCGGGGGCTACACCTTC. Full variable domain (missing parts from reference TRBV19 and TRBJ1-2): DGGITQSPKYLFRKEGQNVTLSCEQNLNHDAMYWYRQDPGQGLRLIYYSQIVNDFQKGDIAEGYSVSREKKESFPLTVTSAQKNPTAFYLCASSQGGQAGGYTFGSGTRLTVV.

The V call is TRBV7-2, the J call TRBJ2-3; D is undetermined. Trimming shortened V by 2 bases and J by 6 bases, and 12 bases separated the two germline ends. The CDR3 is 14 amino acids. Germline assignment: CDR1 SGHTA and CDR2 FQGNSA. The CDR3 protein is CASSLRQTRDTQYF. The CDR3 nucleotides are TGTGCCAGCAGCTTACGGCAGACGAGGGATACGCAGTATTTT.